The sequence of this T cell receptor (beta chain) was determined in a study of blood T cell repertoires in COVID-19. Study-level information: PBMCs, B-cell-depleted T cells, or T cells were the source of the cDNA or gDNA that made up the material.

Individuals aged roughly 18 to 90 years were recruited from around 22 US areas. Cohorts were based on clinical histories the participants reported. Authors' analysis steps: Counts of nucleated cells, estimated from reference gene primer amplification, were obtained. The assay was immunoSEQ multiplex PCR, and TCRdb's table has in-frame clones only and misses some. The V and J calls and clone size were taken over from that table, and D and trimming were inferred from the DNA. The data contain hundreds of thousands of clones, less than 90% of them singletons. The CDR3 contains 16 residues. Germline values: CDR1 SGHVS, CDR2 FQNEAQ. Trimming removed 1 base at V and 1 base at J, with 8 bases between.

Sequencing was carried out using PBMCs or T cells enriched from blood (not recorded which). The clonotype comes from a woman in her twenties or thirties who had been exposed to COVID-19. J is TRBJ2-6 and V is TRBV7-8, with a tentative D call TRBD2 (6 bases). The CDR3 DNA sequence: TGTGCCAGCAGCTTAGAGGGGAGGTCTGGGGCCAACGTCCTGACTTTC. It specifies CASSLEGRSGANVLTF. Based on the CDR3 plus reference TRBV7-8 and TRBJ2-6, the full variable domain is GAGVSQSPRYKVAKRGQDVALRCDPISGHVSLFWYQQALGQGPEFLTYFQNEAQLDKSGLPSDRFFAERPEGSVSTLKIQRTQQEDSAVYLCASSLEGRSGANVLTFGAGSRLTVL.